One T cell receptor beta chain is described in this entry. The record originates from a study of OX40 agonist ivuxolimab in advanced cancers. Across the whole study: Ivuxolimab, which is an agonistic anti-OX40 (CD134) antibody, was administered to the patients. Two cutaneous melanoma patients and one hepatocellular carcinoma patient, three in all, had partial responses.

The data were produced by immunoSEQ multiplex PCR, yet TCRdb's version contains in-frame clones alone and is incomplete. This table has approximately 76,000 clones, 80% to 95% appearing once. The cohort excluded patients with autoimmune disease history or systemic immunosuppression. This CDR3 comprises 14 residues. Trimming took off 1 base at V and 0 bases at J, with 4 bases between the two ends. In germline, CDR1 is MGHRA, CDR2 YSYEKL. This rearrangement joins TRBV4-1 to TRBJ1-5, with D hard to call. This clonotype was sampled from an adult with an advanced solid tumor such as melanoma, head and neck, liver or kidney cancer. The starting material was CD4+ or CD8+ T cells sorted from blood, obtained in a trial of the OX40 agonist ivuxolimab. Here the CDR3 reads CASSQGGSNQPQHF. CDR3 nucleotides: TGCGCCAGCAGCCAAGGGGGTAGCAATCAGCCCCAGCATTTT.